This TCR beta chain comes out of a study of shared clonotypes between healthy human individuals. Across the whole study: Used for every donor were three CD4 naive, three CD4 memory, two CD8 naive and one CD8 memory plate. Points from the study as a whole: A generally larger estimated richness was seen in naive subsets than in memory subsets.

On sorted subsets, replicate PCRs used 150 to 250 ng DNA, or some 27,000 T cell genomes. This table comes from immunoSEQ multiplex PCR, and its TCRdb copy is limited to in-frame clones, with some not included. The repertoire holds around 700,000 clones, with around two thirds as singletons. The CDR3 spans 17 residues. CDR1 is LNHNV and CDR2 is YYDKDF in the germline V gene (reference sequence). With V trimmed by 1 base and J by 1 base, 9 bases remained unmatched. Note on this clone: The antigen remains unidentified.

The chain couples TRBV15 to TRBJ1-2, with 7 bases that match TRBD1. The sequenced material came from memory CD4+ T cells sorted from blood. Subset described: CD45RA-negative fraction. The TCR sequence derives from a woman in her thirties in good health. CDR3 sequence reads: CATSRAPGQVVNYGYTF. In nucleotides, the CDR3 is TGTGCCACCAGCAGAGCCCCCGGACAGGTCGTTAACTATGGCTACACCTTC.